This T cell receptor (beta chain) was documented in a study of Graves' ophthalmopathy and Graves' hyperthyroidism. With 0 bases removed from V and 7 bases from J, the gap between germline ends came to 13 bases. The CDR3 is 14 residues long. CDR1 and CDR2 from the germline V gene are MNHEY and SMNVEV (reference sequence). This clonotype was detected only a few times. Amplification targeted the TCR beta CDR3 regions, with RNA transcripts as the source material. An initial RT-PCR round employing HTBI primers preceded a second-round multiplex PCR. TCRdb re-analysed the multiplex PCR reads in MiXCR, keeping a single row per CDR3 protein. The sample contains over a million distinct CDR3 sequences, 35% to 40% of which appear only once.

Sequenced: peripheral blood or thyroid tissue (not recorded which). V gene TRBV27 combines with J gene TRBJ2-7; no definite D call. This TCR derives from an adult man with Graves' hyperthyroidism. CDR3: CASSLSALAREQYF. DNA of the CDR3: TGTGCCAGCAGTTTATCGGCACTCGCGAGGGAGCAGTACTTC.